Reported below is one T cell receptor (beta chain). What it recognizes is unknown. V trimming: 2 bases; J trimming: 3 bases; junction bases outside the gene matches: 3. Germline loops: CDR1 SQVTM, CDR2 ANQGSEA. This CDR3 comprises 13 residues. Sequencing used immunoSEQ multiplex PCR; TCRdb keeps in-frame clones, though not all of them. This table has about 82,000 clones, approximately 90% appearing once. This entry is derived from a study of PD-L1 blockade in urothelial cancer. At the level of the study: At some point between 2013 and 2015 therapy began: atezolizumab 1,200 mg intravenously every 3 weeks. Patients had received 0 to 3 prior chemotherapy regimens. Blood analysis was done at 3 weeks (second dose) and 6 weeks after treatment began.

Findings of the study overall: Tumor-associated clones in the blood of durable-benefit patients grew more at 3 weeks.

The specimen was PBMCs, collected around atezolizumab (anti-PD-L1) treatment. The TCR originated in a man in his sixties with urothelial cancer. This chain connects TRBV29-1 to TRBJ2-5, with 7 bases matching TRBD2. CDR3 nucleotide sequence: TGCAGCGTTGAACCGAGCGGGAAAGAGACCCAGTACTTC. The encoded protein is CSVEPSGKETQYF.